This T cell receptor beta chain derives from a study of CD8 T cells in Susac syndrome. Random hexamers primed reverse transcription of about 0.45 to 1 ug RNA. TCRdb processed the immunoSEQ multiplex PCR reads anew with MiXCR; each CDR3 protein has one entry. The sample lists some 68,000 distinct CDR3 sequences, around 93% seen once, with over 0.12% in the top ten. The CDR3 has 14 residues. The junction had 4 bases not matched to a gene; V was cut back by 5 bases and J by 2 bases. CDR1 KGHSH and CDR2 LQKENI come from the germline V gene. V gene TRBV18 combines with J gene TRBJ1-2, with 8 nucleotides matching TRBD1. This sequence was found in a human donor with Susac syndrome. Sequencing used CD4+ T cells from PBMCs. The CDR3 DNA reads as TGTGCCAGCTCAAAGGGACAGGCAAACTATGGCTACACCTTC. Its protein is CASSKGQANYGYTF.